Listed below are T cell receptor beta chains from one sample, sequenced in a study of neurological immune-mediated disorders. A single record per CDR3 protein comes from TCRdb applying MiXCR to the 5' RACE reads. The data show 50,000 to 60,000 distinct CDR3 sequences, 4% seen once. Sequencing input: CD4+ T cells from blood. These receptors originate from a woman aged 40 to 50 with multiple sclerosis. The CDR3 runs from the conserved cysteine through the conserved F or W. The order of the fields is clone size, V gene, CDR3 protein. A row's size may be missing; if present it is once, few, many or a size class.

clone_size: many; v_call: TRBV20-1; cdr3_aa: CRVPVQGYTEAFF
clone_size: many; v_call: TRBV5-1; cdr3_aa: CASSLDRQNTGELFF
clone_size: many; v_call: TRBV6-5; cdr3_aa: CASSYRLAGGNEQYF
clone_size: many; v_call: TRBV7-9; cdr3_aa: CASSPGRGGRNQPQHF
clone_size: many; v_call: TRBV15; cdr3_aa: CATSERQGRPQHF
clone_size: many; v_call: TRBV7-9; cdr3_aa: CASSLRTPSRWNTEAFF
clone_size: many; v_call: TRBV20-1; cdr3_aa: CSAPRSGVWYEQYF
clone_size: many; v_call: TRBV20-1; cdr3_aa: CSAGDLPNTDTQYF
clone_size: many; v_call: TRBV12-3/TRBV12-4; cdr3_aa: CASSFLQSTDTQYF
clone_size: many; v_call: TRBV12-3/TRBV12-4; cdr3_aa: CASSLTSGDTGELFF
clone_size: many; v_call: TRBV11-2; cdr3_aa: CASSFSGPDTEAFF
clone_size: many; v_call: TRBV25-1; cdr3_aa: CASSEPTPKWRNTIYF
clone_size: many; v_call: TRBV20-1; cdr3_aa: CSATRQGLAYGYTF
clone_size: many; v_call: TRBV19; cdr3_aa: CASRGAMGYGYTF
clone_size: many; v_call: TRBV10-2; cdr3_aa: CASSGRGGKRETQYF
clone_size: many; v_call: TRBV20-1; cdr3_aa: CSARDPLRDQHYGYTF
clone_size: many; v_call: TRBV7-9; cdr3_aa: CASSFGQGTNTEAFF
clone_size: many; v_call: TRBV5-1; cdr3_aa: CASSLPSGENTGELFF
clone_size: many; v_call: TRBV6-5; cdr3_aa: CASSWGLNEKLFF
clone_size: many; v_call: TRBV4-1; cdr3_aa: CASSPRGGTEAFF
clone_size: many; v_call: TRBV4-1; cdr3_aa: CASSQEGKLFF
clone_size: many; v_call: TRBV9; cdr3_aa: CASSVNAAPYGYTF
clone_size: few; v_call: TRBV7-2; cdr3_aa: CASSHEGWNEQFF
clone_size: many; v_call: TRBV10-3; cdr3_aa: CAISSPGTGGWGTGELFF
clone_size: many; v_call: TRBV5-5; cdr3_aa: CASSMALAGGPHTQYF
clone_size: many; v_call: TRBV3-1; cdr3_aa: CASSQGWLSTEAFF
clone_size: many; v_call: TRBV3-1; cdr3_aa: CASSPSGVGTEAFF
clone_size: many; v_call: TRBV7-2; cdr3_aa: CASSLVAGGEAFF
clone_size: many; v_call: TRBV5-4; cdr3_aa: CASSLYTQGSSGAFF
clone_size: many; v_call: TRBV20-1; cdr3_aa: CSARDPGAGGQYF
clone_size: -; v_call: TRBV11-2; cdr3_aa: CASSPRTGKNSPLHF
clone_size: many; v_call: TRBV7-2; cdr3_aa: CASSLGWNEQFF
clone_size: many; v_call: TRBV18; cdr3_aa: CASSRTSGGELGDTQYF
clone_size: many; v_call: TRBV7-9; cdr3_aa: CASSLSPVGQSSYNEQFF
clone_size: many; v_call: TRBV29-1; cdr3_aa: CSVAYQYNQPQHF
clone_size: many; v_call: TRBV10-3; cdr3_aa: CAISPGSTNTEAFF
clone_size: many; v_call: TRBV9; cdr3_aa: CASGTGRDRGIYEQYF
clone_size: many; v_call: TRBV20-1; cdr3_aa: CSALQGAVGNTIYF
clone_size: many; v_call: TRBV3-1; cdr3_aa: CASSDGTSSEETQYF
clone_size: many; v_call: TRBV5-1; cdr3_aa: CASSSRASGALSSYEQYF
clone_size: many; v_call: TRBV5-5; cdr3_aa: CASTLDSYGYTF
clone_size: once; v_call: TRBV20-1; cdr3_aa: CSAQRGPNTEAFF
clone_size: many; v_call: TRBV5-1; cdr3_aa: CASSLIDEDTQYF
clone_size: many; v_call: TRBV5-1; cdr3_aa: CASSLDGLGTSSYEQYF
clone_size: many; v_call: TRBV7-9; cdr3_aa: CASSLALAGTNTEAFF
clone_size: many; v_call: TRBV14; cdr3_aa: CASSSAYVGETQYF
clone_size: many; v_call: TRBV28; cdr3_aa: CASSLRASQVNGYTF
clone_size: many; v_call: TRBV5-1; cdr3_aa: CASSSGRTGTDTQYF
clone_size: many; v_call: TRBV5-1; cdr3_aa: CASSGGVYNEQFF
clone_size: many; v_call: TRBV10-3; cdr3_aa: CAISRDPTNEKLFF
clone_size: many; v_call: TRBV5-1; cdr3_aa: CASSPTGRGETQYF
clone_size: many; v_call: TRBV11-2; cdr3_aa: CASSLNAWNTEAFF